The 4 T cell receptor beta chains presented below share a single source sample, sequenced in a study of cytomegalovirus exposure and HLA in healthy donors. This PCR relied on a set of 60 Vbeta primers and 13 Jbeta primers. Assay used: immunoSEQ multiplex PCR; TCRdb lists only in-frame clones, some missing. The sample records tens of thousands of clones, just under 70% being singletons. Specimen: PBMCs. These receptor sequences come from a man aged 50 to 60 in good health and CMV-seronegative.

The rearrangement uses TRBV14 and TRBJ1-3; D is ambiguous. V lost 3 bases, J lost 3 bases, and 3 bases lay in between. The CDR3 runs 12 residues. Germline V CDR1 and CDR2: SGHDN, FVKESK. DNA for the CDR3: TGTGCCAGCAGCCACGGTGGAAACACCATATATTTT. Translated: CASSHGGNTIYF. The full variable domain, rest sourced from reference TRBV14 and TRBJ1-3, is EAGVTQFPSHSVIEKGQTVTLRCDPISGHDNLYWYRRVMGKEIKFLLHFVKESKQDESGMPNNRFLAERTGGTYSTLKVQPAELEDSGVYFCASSHGGNTIYFGEGSWLTVV.

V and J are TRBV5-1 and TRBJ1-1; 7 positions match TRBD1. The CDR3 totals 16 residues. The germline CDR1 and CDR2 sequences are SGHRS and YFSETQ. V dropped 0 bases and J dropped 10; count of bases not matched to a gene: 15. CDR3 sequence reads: CASSLGLGQGDGAAFF. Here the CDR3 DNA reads TGCGCCAGCAGCTTGGGCCTGGGGCAGGGGGATGGAGCAGCTTTCTTT.

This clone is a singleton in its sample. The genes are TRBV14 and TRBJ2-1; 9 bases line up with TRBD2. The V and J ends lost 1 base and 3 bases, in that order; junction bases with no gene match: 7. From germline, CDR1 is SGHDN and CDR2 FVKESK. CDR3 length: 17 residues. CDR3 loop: CASSQVGGRAFYNEQFF. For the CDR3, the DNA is TGTGCCAGCAGCCAAGTTGGCGGGAGGGCCTTCTACAATGAGCAGTTCTTC.

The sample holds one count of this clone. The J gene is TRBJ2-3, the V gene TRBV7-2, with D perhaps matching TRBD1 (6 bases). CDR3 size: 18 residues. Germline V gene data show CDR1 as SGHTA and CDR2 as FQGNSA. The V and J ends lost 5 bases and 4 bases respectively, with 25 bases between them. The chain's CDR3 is CASSLTTQAGAFPDTQYF. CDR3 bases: TGTGCCAGCAGCCTAACTACTCAGGCAGGGGCTTTCCCAGATACGCAGTATTTT. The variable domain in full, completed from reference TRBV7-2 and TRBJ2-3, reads GAGVSQSPSNKVTEKGKDVELRCDPISGHTALYWYRQSLGQGLEFLIYFQGNSAPDKSGLPSDRFSAERTGGSVSTLTIQRTQQEDSAVYLCASSLTTQAGAFPDTQYFGPGTRLTVL.